This note documents a single TCR beta chain sequence. This CDR3 comprises 13 residues. The germline gives CDR1 MGHRA, CDR2 YSYEKL. With V trimmed by 6 bases and J by 6 bases, 2 bases remained unmatched. The data were taken from a study of blood T cell repertoires in COVID-19. Study-level information: PBMCs, B-cell-depleted T cells, or T cells provided the cDNA or gDNA that made up the material.

Authors' data handling: Scientists estimated how many nucleated cells there were by amplifying reference gene primers. This table comes from immunoSEQ multiplex PCR, and its TCRdb copy is limited to in-frame clones, with some not included. V, J and clone size reflect that table, while D and trimming were determined from the DNA. The table lists 99,000 or so clones, 88% of them singletons. V is TRBV4-1 and J is TRBJ1-3; 10 nucleotides agree with TRBD1. The receptor's source is a man aged 45-60 years with COVID-19, enrolled during active disease. Sample: peripheral blood. The CDR3 coding sequence is TGCGCCAGCAGAGGGACAGGGGAAAACACCATATATTTT. Translated: CASRGTGENTIYF.